The 7 T cell receptor beta chains below all came from one sample that was sequenced in a study of blood T cell repertoires in COVID-19. Data came from immunoSEQ multiplex PCR; TCRdb stores just in-frame clones and leaves some out. The top ten clones hold approximately 2% of a sample with under 300,000 clones, roughly 86% of them seen once. The sequencing input was PBMCs or T cells enriched from blood (not recorded which). Receptor source: a woman aged 55-70 years who had recovered from COVID-19.

The chain couples TRBV27 to TRBJ2-7, with 7 bases fitting TRBD2. V shed 6 bases, J shed 2 bases, and the junction held 7 bases outside the gene matches. The germline gives CDR1 MNHEY, CDR2 SMNVEV (reference sequence). CDR3 length: 14 residues. The CDR3 nucleotides read TGTGCCAGCAGCCAAGCGGGACCAACCTACGAGCAGTACTTC. Protein: CASSQAGPTYEQYF.

The chain recombines TRBV11-2 with TRBJ2-7, with 9 bases identical to TRBD2. Germline V CDR1 and CDR2: SGHAT, FQNNGV. This CDR3 has 13 amino acids. With 4 bases clipped from V and 6 bases from J, the junction kept 4 bases outside the gene matches. This chain's CDR3 is CASSSSAGGEQYF. Written as DNA, the CDR3 is TGTGCCAGCAGCTCATCAGCGGGAGGCGAGCAGTACTTC.

The chain links TRBV5-1 to TRBJ2-5; the D is unclear. The V gene's germline CDR1 is SGHRS and CDR2 YFSETQ. The CDR3 has 13 amino acids. The V end was cut by 0 bases, the J end by 4 bases, with 7 bases between. CDR3 in amino acids: CASSLALLETQYF. In DNA, the CDR3 is TGCGCCAGCAGCTTGGCCCTACTAGAGACCCAGTACTTC.

The chain links TRBV6-5 to TRBJ1-6, with no clear D. This CDR3 comprises 12 residues. V lost 2 bases to trimming and J lost 11 bases, with 7 bases between them. Germline V gene lookup returns CDR1 MNHEY and CDR2 SVGAGI. The CDR3 sequence is CASSYASTPLHF. The CDR3 nucleotides are TGTGCCAGCAGTTACGCGAGTACACCCCTCCACTTT.

The chain carries TRBV24-1 and TRBJ1-2; 9 bases are a match to TRBD1. V gave up 4 bases and J gave up 5 bases; unmatched junction bases: 10. CDR1 is KGHDR and CDR2 is SFDVKD in the germline V gene. The CDR3 sequence is 16 residues long. This chain's CDR3 is CATSDHRTGEVYGYTF. The CDR3 bases are TGTGCCACCAGTGACCATCGGACAGGGGAGGTTTATGGCTACACCTTC.

The rearrangement joins TRBV9 to TRBJ1-3, with D hard to call. CDR1 is SGDLS, CDR2 YYNGEE, per germline. The V gene lost 3 bases and the J gene lost 8 bases, with 12 bases spanning the gap. The CDR3 length is 13 residues. CDR3 bases: TGTGCCAGCAGCGCCCACTTACTCGACACCATATATTTT. Amino acids: CASSAHLLDTIYF.

This chain joins TRBV12-5 and TRBJ2-1, with 11 bases identical to TRBD1. Per germline, CDR1 LGHNT and CDR2 FRNRAP. CDR3 size: 14 residues. The junction had 2 bases not matched to a gene; V was cut back by 6 bases and J by 4 bases. As DNA, the CDR3 is TGTGCTAGTGGGGGGACAGGGGGATACAATGAGCAGTTCTTC. Its protein product is CASGGTGGYNEQFF.